Sequencing of this T cell receptor beta chain was carried out in a study of CD8 T cells in Susac syndrome (dated by TCRdb to between 2018 and 2020). Study-wide context: The study used repertoire sequencing to test whether antigen drove CD8+ T cell activation and differentiation in Susac syndrome. The clonality of the CD8+ T cell repertoire was compared across over 9 healthy donors, around 14 Susac syndrome patients and around 16 multiple sclerosis patients.

This clonotype was recorded only once. No antigen is known for it. Base qualities are not recorded, but no much larger clone differs from it by a single base. One read gives only weak evidence. Clipping removes 8 bases from V and 0 bases from J, with 15 as the unmatched junction base count. From the cysteine through the phenylalanine, the CDR3 covers 17 amino acids. This entry keeps only the CDR3 DNA: 51 bases, framed from base 1. Based on the germline V gene, the CDR1 and CDR2 sequences are SGHTA and FQGTGA. RNA was extracted with the RNeasy kit and roughly 0.45 to 1 ug was reverse transcribed using random hexamers. The immunoSEQ multiplex PCR assay, which covers 54 Vbeta and 13 Jbeta segments, was used to amplify TCR beta CDR3 regions. To correct PCR amplification bias, a synthetic template baseline was used for both primer optimization and computational correction. For the original study's pipeline: Reads were annotated to V, D and J genes according to IMGT and were analyzed with immunoSEQ Analyzer, with only productive sequences retained. Clonality was calculated as one minus the Shannon entropy normalized by log2 of the number of productive unique sequences. For each patient and control, public and private clones were evaluated within the 100 most prevalent clones. Clones were defined as Susac-specific when absent from the healthy and MS cohorts, from some 1,100 published viral clones and from other ImmuneACCESS disease sequences. TCRdb took the public reads, trimmed them with fastp at Q25, ran MiXCR for clone calling and kept in-frame beta chains. When rows share a CDR3 protein, they turn into one entry using the most common DNA and genes. TCRdb's processing, not the study's, gives the V and J calls here. This sample comprises some 150,000 distinct CDR3 sequences, over 95% of them detected only once. The leading ten clones occupy 0.15% of the sample.

Here is what the overall study found, with its caveats: The study acknowledged that relatively few individuals were included in the TCR sequencing and HLA analysis.

Peripheral blood CD8+ and CD4+ T cells from healthy donors, Susac syndrome patients and multiple sclerosis patients were profiled by high-throughput TCR beta sequencing. Multiple sclerosis controls were treatment-naive patients with stable or active relapsing-remitting disease fulfilling revised McDonald criteria. Bulk CD8+ and CD4+ T cells were purified magnetically by negative isolation, whereas CD8+ TEMRA cells were enriched by FACS. Blood was collected in EDTA tubes and processed within 24 hours, with PBMCs isolated through density gradient centrifugation. PBMCs intended for TCR sequencing were cryopreserved in liquid nitrogen and thawed later in a water bath at 37 degrees C. Purity of sorted or isolated CD4+, CD8+ and CD8+ TEMRA cells was at least 90%.

The chain couples TRBV7-3 to TRBJ1-2; 7 central nucleotides agree with TRBD1. The material sequenced was CD8+ T cells from PBMCs. The receptor's source is a human donor with multiple sclerosis. This receptor carries the CDR3 CASPHYKGQSPNYGYTF. The bases read TGTGCCAGCCCTCATTACAAGGGACAGTCTCCTAACTATGGCTACACCTTC.